This T cell receptor (beta chain) was obtained from a study of regulatory T cells in long-lasting Graves disease. Whole-study findings and limits: TCR diversity in persistent Graves' patients was below that of newly diagnosed ones.

Per germline, CDR1 LNHDA and CDR2 SQIVND (reference sequence). The ends were cut back, 7 bases at V and 6 bases at J, with 15 bases in the middle. CDR3 length: 13 amino acids. Arm-PCR of CDR3 regions with iRepertoire HTBI primers generated TCR beta libraries. One entry per CDR3 protein, called by TCRdb with MiXCR from the multiplex PCR reads. The repertoire consists of roughly 560,000 distinct CDR3 sequences, with 12% occurring once and the leading ten covering approximately 9.6%. A few counts support this clonotype. What it recognizes is unknown. Time point denoted: newly diagnosed GD, antithyroid drugs for less than 3 months. The TCR library was made from RNA extracted from PBMCs. These data were also filed under a second study, of T cells in Graves' hyperthyroidism and ophthalmopathy. Per that paper: Carried out on the TCR CDR3, a first-round RT-PCR used the HTBI primer set.

The V gene is TRBV19, the J gene TRBJ1-2; D gene ambiguous. The sample was peripheral blood mononuclear cells (PBMCs), taken at new diagnosis, from a patient treated with antithyroid drugs. This TCR derives from a woman in her twenties or thirties with Graves disease. In nucleotides, the CDR3 is TGTGCCAGTAACCCCAGAGGTGTTGATGGCTACACCTTC. It encodes CASNPRGVDGYTF.